The present entry profiles one TCR beta chain with its context. This clonotype occurred many times. The specificity of this receptor is unknown. Base qualities are not provided; no much larger clone lies one nucleotide away. Trimming removed 2 bases from V and 0 bases from J, leaving 5 bases between the germline ends. CDR1 and CDR2 were assigned from the germline V gene as MNHEY and SVGAGI. The CDR3 spans 15 residues, from the cysteine through the phenylalanine. Only the CDR3 region is kept as DNA, spanning 45 bases read in frame from base 1. The data derive from a study of breast tumors, draining lymph nodes, adjacent tissues (TCRdb year 2016). About the study as a whole: Breast cancer patients provided tumor, adjacent nontumor tissue and axillary lymph nodes, and the study compared the TCR beta repertoires across these three sources. In human breast cancer, the study set out to evaluate how tumor, surrounding tissue and draining lymph node repertoires relate to one another and whether T cells may move between these sites. Summary of the overall study and its limitations: Tumor and nontumor tissue repertoires were significantly more similar in luminal-like than in basal-like breast cancer. Tumors showed preferential V and J gene usage, and their T-cell repertoire diversity fell below that of lymph nodes yet above that of nontumor tissue. The data were considered consistent with the idea that most tumor T cells come from the lymph node and then expand in tumor tissue. The conclusion that tumor T cells originate in lymph nodes was presented as consistent with a hypothesis rather than as directly demonstrated.

Lymph node samples came from the axillary draining lymph nodes of breast cancer patients. The sequencing machine was an Illumina HiSeq 2000. TCR beta chain libraries were generated through multiplex PCR amplification. High-throughput sequencing was used to analyze the amplified TCR beta chain products. Using fastp trimming at Q25 and MiXCR clonotype assembly, TCRdb reanalyzed the public sequencing data and kept in-frame beta chains. Every distinct CDR3 protein forms one entry, paired with its most common genes and DNA. The sample table shows some 230,000 distinct CDR3 sequences, and less than 35% are seen once. Of the sample, approximately 4% falls within the top ten clones.

Sequencing was carried out using axillary lymph node tissue. Here the chain combines TRBV6-5 and TRBJ2-6; a confident D gene designation cannot be given. This sequence was found in a female donor with breast cancer. Some clones in this sample may be carry-over from other donors' samples. The DNA sequence follows: TGTGCCAGCAGTTACCAGACCTCTGGGGCCAACGTCCTGACTTTC. Its product reads: CASSYQTSGANVLTF.